The next 22 T cell receptor beta chains were all read from a single sample in a study of PD-1 blockade in classical Hodgkin lymphoma. Relapses following autologous stem cell transplantation were seen in all patients, with brentuximab vedotin exposure varying. Data came from immunoSEQ multiplex PCR; TCRdb stores just in-frame clones and leaves some out. The sample has approximately 17,000 clones; roughly 63% are singletons. The specimen comprised peripheral blood mononuclear cells (PBMCs), sampled before the second cycle of nivolumab. These receptors were collected from a human donor with classical Hodgkin lymphoma.

Only a few counts were recorded for this clone. This chain connects TRBV2 to TRBJ2-7; D is undetermined. This CDR3 has 14 amino acids. The germline V gene has CDR1 SNHLY and CDR2 FYNNEI. V was clipped by 3 bases and J by 3 bases, with 12 bases between them. The chain's CDR3 is CASSDGSLGYEQYF. The CDR3 DNA follows: TGTGCCAGCAGTGACGGGTCCTTGGGCTACGAGCAGTACTTC.

The rearrangement links TRBV11-1 to TRBJ2-7; TRBD2 agrees at 13 bases. V was pared by 5 bases and J by 2 bases, with 6 bases of the junction left unmatched. The length of the CDR3 is 16 residues. The V gene's germline CDR1 is SGHAT and CDR2 FQDESV (reference sequence). The CDR3 here is CASSVGTSGIPYEQYF. CDR3 coding DNA: TGTGCCAGCAGCGTAGGGACTAGCGGGATCCCCTACGAGCAGTACTTC.

The chain joins TRBV15 to TRBJ2-7, with D tentatively TRBD2 (6 bases). The CDR3 is 17 amino acids. Trimming removed 0 bases from V and 0 bases from J, with 15 bases in between. The V gene's germline CDR1 is LNHNV and CDR2 YYDKDF (reference sequence). CDR3 DNA: TGTGCCACCAGCAGAGAGGGTGGGAGGCTCGCCTCCTACGAGCAGTACTTC. This sequence encodes CATSREGGRLASYEQYF.

V usage is TRBV5-1 and J usage is TRBJ2-7; TRBD2 matches at 14 bases. The CDR3 runs 16 residues. Germline V gene data show CDR1 as SGHRS and CDR2 as YFSETQ. Trimming cost V 4 bases and J 7 bases; bases outside gene matches: 10. In DNA, the CDR3 is TGCGCCAGCAGCCCTCTGACTAGCGGGAGGGCGGGGGAGCAGTACTTC. Its protein is CASSPLTSGRAGEQYF.

To note about this clone: Within the sample, other DNA sequences also encode this same CDR3. The chain couples TRBV7-2 to TRBJ2-3; D remains unclear. V lost 7 bases and J lost 7, with 24 bases in between. Germline assignment: CDR1 SGHTA and CDR2 FQGNSA. CDR3 length equals 16 residues. Written as DNA, the CDR3 is TGTGCCAGCAACAGACCTAGGGCCGGAACTGGGAATACGCAGTATTTT. Protein product: CASNRPRAGTGNTQYF.

The chain combines TRBV28 with TRBJ2-2, with D maybe TRBD2 (5 bases). V was trimmed by 3 bases and J by 4 bases, leaving 12 bases between them. This CDR3 is 15 amino acids long. CDR1 and CDR2 from the germline V gene are MDHEN and SYDVKM. The CDR3 coding sequence is TGTGCCAGCAGTTTTCCCGTAGCGCTCACCGGGGAGCTGTTTTTT. Protein: CASSFPVALTGELFF.

CDR3 in amino acids: CASSLVRSVADTQYF. Here the CDR3 DNA reads TGTGCCAGCAGCTTAGTCCGGTCAGTGGCAGATACGCAGTATTTT. V usage is TRBV7-2 and J usage is TRBJ2-3; no reliable D call. The V gene's germline CDR1 is SGHTA and CDR2 FQGNSA. The V gene lost 1 base and the J gene lost 4 bases, with 12 bases spanning the gap. The CDR3 spans 15 residues. Full variable domain (outside the CDR3, taken from reference TRBV7-2 and TRBJ2-3): GAGVSQSPSNKVTEKGKDVELRCDPISGHTALYWYRQSLGQGLEFLIYFQGNSAPDKSGLPSDRFSAERTGGSVSTLTIQRTQQEDSAVYLCASSLVRSVADTQYFGPGTRLTVL.

V is TRBV6-6 and J is TRBJ1-2; D not resolved. This CDR3 contains 13 residues. Looked up from germline, CDR1 is MNHNY and CDR2 is SVGAGI (reference sequence). Deletions cut 6 bases from V and 7 bases from J, with 15 bases between. In DNA form, the CDR3 reads TGTGCCAGCAGCATCGGTAGCGCGGCTGGCTACACCTTC. It codes for CASSIGSAAGYTF.

About this clone itself: It is likely a read error: a sequence one base away is far more abundant. The rearrangement uses TRBV4-2 and TRBJ1-2, with D maybe TRBD1 (5 bases). The CDR3 totals 14 residues. Germline V CDR1 and CDR2: LGHNA, YNFKEQ. V was pared by 0 bases and J by 2 bases, with 7 bases between. The CDR3 region has the DNA TGTGCCAGCAGCCAAGACAGGGAGAACTATGGCTACACCTTC. As protein: CASSQDRENYGYTF.

The chain combines TRBV2 with TRBJ2-7; D might be TRBD2 (5 bases). The CDR3 is 14 amino acids. CDR1 SNHLY and CDR2 FYNNEI come from the germline V gene. With 4 bases removed from V and 2 bases from J, the gap between germline ends came to 12 bases. The CDR3 nucleotides read TGTGCCAGCAGTGTTCCGGAGGACCCCTACGAGCAGTACTTC. It specifies CASSVPEDPYEQYF. Complete variable domain (other parts from reference TRBV2 and TRBJ2-7): EPEVTQTPSHQVTQMGQEVILRCVPISNHLYFYWYRQILGQKVEFLVSFYNNEISEKSEIFDDQFSVERPDGSNFTLKIRSTKLEDSAMYFCASSVPEDPYEQYFGPGTRLTVT.

This clone was seen only once. This chain links TRBV11-1 with TRBJ2-1; 9 bases map to TRBD2. The CDR3 extends over 19 amino acids. Germline lookup yields CDR1 SGHAT and CDR2 FQDESV (reference sequence). V gave up 2 bases and J gave up 5 bases; unmatched junction bases: 16. The CDR3 sequence is CASSLPKAAGGVRDNEQFF. In DNA form, the CDR3 reads TGTGCCAGCAGCTTACCCAAGGCGGCGGGAGGGGTGCGGGACAATGAGCAGTTCTTC.

This clone has just a few counts. The genes are TRBV12-5 and TRBJ2-1; 11 positions agree with TRBD1. The germline V gene encodes CDR1 LGHNT and CDR2 FRNRAP. V shed 3 bases, J shed 9 bases, and the junction held 4 bases outside the gene matches. The CDR3 is 14 amino acids. CDR3 DNA sequence: TGTGCTAGTGGTTTCGGACAGGGGGCAGGTGAGCAGTTCTTC. Translated, it gives CASGFGQGAGEQFF.

The chain is built from TRBV6-1 and TRBJ2-2; possibly TRBD2 for D (6 bases). V lost 3 bases, J lost 5 bases, and 13 bases lay in between. Germline V gene sequence: CDR1 MNHNS, CDR2 SASEGT. The CDR3 runs to 15 residues. This CDR3 reads CASSEPEGQTGELFF. CDR3 DNA: TGTGCCAGCAGTGAGCCGGAGGGCCAAACCGGGGAGCTGTTTTTT.

This clone is classed as medium-sized. This chain links TRBV27 with TRBJ2-1; the match to TRBD2 covers 9 bases. The germline CDR1 and CDR2 sequences are MNHEY and SMNVEV (reference sequence). This CDR3 region has 15 residues. V was clipped by 0 bases and J by 9 bases; unmatched bases: 6. The CDR3 loop is CASSLSSGSSSEQFF. The CDR3 nucleotides read TGTGCCAGCAGTTTATCTAGCGGGAGCAGTAGTGAGCAGTTCTTC.

This chain connects TRBV7-6 to TRBJ2-3, with 8 bases aligning to TRBD1. The CDR3 runs 15 residues. Losses at the gene ends were 2 bases for V and 6 bases for J; bases not matched to a gene: 7. The V gene's germline CDR1 is SGHVS and CDR2 FNYEAQ. This chain's CDR3 is CASSLSGGAPDTQYF. CDR3 coding DNA: TGTGCCAGCAGCTTATCAGGGGGCGCACCGGATACGCAGTATTTT. Based on the CDR3 plus reference TRBV7-6 and TRBJ2-3, the full variable domain is GAGVSQSPRYKVTKRGQDVALRCDPISGHVSLYWYRQALGQGPEFLTYFNYEAQQDKSGLPNDRFSAERPEGSISTLTIQRTEQRDSAMYRCASSLSGGAPDTQYFGPGTRLTVL.

In this sample, this clone turned up a few times. V and J are TRBV28 and TRBJ1-2; weak D call: TRBD1 (5 bases). The germline V gene has CDR1 MDHEN and CDR2 SYDVKM. Trimming removed 3 bases at V and 2 bases at J, with 16 bases between. The CDR3 totals 16 residues. CDR3 region: CASSFYDLRGNYGYTF. The CDR3, as DNA: TGTGCCAGCAGTTTCTACGACTTGCGGGGCAACTATGGCTACACCTTC.

This clone was observed once. The CDR3 sequence: CASRWGSPNYGYTF. CDR3 in DNA: TGTGCCAGCAGGTGGGGCAGCCCTAACTATGGCTACACCTTC. J is TRBJ1-2 and V is TRBV5-4; D might be TRBD1 (5 bases). The CDR3 totals 14 residues. Germline-derived CDR1 and CDR2 are SGHNT and YYREEE (reference sequence). V lost 5 bases and J lost 0, with 11 bases in between.

The V gene is TRBV4-1, the J gene TRBJ2-7; D perhaps matches TRBD2 (6 bases). Germline assignment: CDR1 MGHRA and CDR2 YSYEKL. CDR3 length: 14 residues. The V gene lost 6 bases and the J gene lost 2 bases, with 14 bases spanning the gap. CDR3 loop: CASSLRDWPYEQYF. DNA of the CDR3: TGCGCCAGCAGTCTTCGGGACTGGCCCTACGAGCAGTACTTC.

The V call is TRBV2, the J call TRBJ2-5, with a possible D match to TRBD2 (5 bases). The CDR3 consists of 13 residues. Deletions cut 6 bases from V and 5 bases from J, with 13 bases between. CDR1 and CDR2 from the germline V gene are SNHLY and FYNNEI. CDR3 in DNA: TGTGCCAGCAGGGCGGGCCATAAGGAGACCCAGTACTTC. Translating it yields CASRAGHKETQYF.

This clone showed up just a few times. This chain joins TRBV7-9 and TRBJ2-1, with D perhaps matching TRBD1 or TRBD2 (5 bases each). Germline V gene lookup returns CDR1 SEHNR and CDR2 FQNEAQ (reference sequence). CDR3 size: 16 residues. The V gene lost 6 bases and the J gene lost 8 bases, with 23 bases spanning the gap. CDR3 in amino acids: CASSPLTGTATHEQFF. As DNA, the CDR3 is TGTGCCAGCAGTCCTCTCACCGGGACCGCCACCCATGAGCAGTTCTTC.

The chain uses TRBV5-1 and TRBJ2-3, with TRBD1 matching over 10 bases. Germline CDR1 SGHRS, CDR2 YFSETQ. The V gene end was trimmed by 0 bases and the J gene end by 6 bases; junction bases not matched to a gene: 4. The CDR3 totals 15 residues. CDR3 residues: CASSLAGTGEDTQYF. The CDR3 nucleotides read TGCGCCAGCAGCTTGGCTGGGACAGGGGAGGATACGCAGTATTTT.

Within the sample, this clone is medium-sized. The chain links TRBV11-2 to TRBJ2-7, with D unclear. Germline V gives CDR1 SGHAT, CDR2 FQNNGV. The CDR3 has 11 residues. Deletions cut 8 bases from V and 4 bases from J, with 9 bases between. For the CDR3, the DNA is TGTGCCAGCGGAAACGTTTACGAGCAGTACTTC. Its translation: CASGNVYEQYF.